One and the same sample provided the 11 T cell receptor beta chains below, sequenced in a study of T-cell reconstitution after alpha-beta-depleted transplantation in children. A library of TCRbeta sequences, prepared with unique molecular identifiers, was generated. TCRdb recomputed calls from the PCR reads with MiXCR, one row per CDR3 protein. Of some 350,000 distinct CDR3 sequences in the sample, 9% to 12% are singletons; the top ten hold 2% to 2.5%. The input for sequencing was PBMCs from the stem cell graft donor, taken from the stem cell graft. These receptors were obtained from a human donor who donated a stem cell graft to a child with acute lymphoblastic leukemia.

This clonotype came up many times. The genes are TRBV6-2 or TRBV6-3 and TRBJ2-1; 10 bases line up with TRBD2. Germline lookup yields CDR1 MNHEY and CDR2 SVGEGT. V lost 2 bases, J lost 5 bases, and 3 bases stayed unmatched. The CDR3 is 15 residues long. CDR3 in amino acids: CASSYGLAGDNEQFF. DNA of the CDR3: TGTGCCAGCAGTTACGGGCTAGCGGGAGACAATGAGCAGTTCTTC.

This clonotype was picked up many times. The gene calls are TRBV20-1 and TRBJ2-3, with D tentatively TRBD2 (5 bases). The V end was cut by 3 bases, the J end by 2 bases, with 15 bases between. CDR1 and CDR2 from the germline V gene are DFQATT and SNEGSKA (reference sequence). CDR3 length: 15 residues. Here the CDR3 reads CSASNAGHDTDTQYF. The CDR3 nucleotides read TGCAGTGCTAGTAATGCGGGCCATGACACAGATACGCAGTATTTT.

The V gene is TRBV20-1, the J gene TRBJ1-5, with 8 nucleotides matching TRBD1. The CDR3 covers 13 residues. Germline assignment: CDR1 DFQATT and CDR2 SNEGSKA (reference sequence). The DNA for the CDR3 is TGCAGCATCGACAGGGGATGGGATCAGCCCCAGCATTTT. This translates into CSIDRGWDQPQHF.

This clonotype was observed a few times. The chain is built from TRBV20-1 and TRBJ1-3, with D uncertain. Germline V gene data show CDR1 as DFQATT and CDR2 as SNEGSKA (reference sequence). Trimming cost V 5 bases and J 4 bases, with 12 bases left between them. The CDR3 runs 13 residues. The CDR3, as DNA: TGCAGTGCTGGGAGGGCCCGGGGAAACACCATATATTTT. Translation gives CSAGRARGNTIYF.

This clonotype was seen at least ten times. The V call is TRBV28, the J call TRBJ1-5; TRBD1 might be the D (5 bases). Germline-derived CDR1 and CDR2 are MDHEN and SYDVKM. The CDR3 length is 14 residues. Trimming took off 6 bases at V and 6 bases at J, with 15 bases between the two ends. CDR3 residues: CASRQGGGIQPQHF. CDR3 coding DNA: TGTGCCAGCAGGCAGGGTGGGGGAATTCAGCCCCAGCATTTT.

The genes are TRBV12-3 or TRBV12-4 and TRBJ1-1; no firm D call. The ends were cut back, 2 bases at V and 5 bases at J, with 6 bases in the middle. CDR3 length equals 12 residues. Written as DNA, the CDR3 is TGTGCCAGCAGTTTAAGGTGGACTGAAGCTTTCTTT. As protein: CASSLRWTEAFF.

This clonotype has ten or more counts. J is TRBJ2-5 and V is TRBV29-1, with D possibly matching TRBD1 (5 bases). Trimming cost V 1 base and J 3 bases, with 9 bases left between them. The germline V gene has CDR1 SQVTM and CDR2 ANQGSEA. This CDR3 is 13 amino acids long. The DNA of the CDR3 is TGCAGCGTTGAAGGGATCAGGGAAGAGACCCAGTACTTC. It is translated as CSVEGIREETQYF. The complete variable domain, with remaining parts taken from reference TRBV29-1 and TRBJ2-5, reads SAVISQKPSRDICQRGTSLTIQCQVDSQVTMMFWYRQQPGQSLTLIATANQGSEATYESGFVIDKFPISRPNLTFSTLTVSNMSPEDSSIYLCSVEGIREETQYFGPGTRLLVL.

The table lists this clonotype with a few counts. The chain links TRBV6-1 to TRBJ2-2, with D perhaps TRBD1 or TRBD2 (6 bases each). The CDR3 is 14 residues long. Germline V gene sequence: CDR1 MNHNS, CDR2 SASEGT. Trimming shortened V by 6 bases and J by 6 bases, and 14 bases separated the two germline ends. CDR3 nucleotides: TGTGCCAGCAGCCCTCAAAGGGGGGCCGGGGAGCTGTTTTTT. Translating gives CASSPQRGAGELFF.

This clonotype was seen a handful of times. The chain uses TRBV15 and TRBJ2-3; D gene ambiguous. Germline-derived CDR1 and CDR2 are LNHNV and YYDKDF (reference sequence). V dropped 1 base and J dropped 10 bases, with 9 bases sitting between them. The CDR3 spans 12 residues. CDR3 amino acids: CATSRAGSAQYF. CDR3 nucleotide sequence: TGTGCCACCAGCAGAGCGGGTAGTGCGCAGTATTTT.

V and J are TRBV28 and TRBJ2-7; 12 nucleotides agree with TRBD1. The V gene's germline CDR1 is MDHEN and CDR2 SYDVKM. CDR3 length: 14 amino acids. V trimming: 6 bases; J trimming: 6 bases; junction bases outside the gene matches: 6. For the CDR3, the DNA is TGTGCCAGCAGGGATCCGGGACAGGGGGCCGAGCAGTACTTC. As protein: CASRDPGQGAEQYF.

This clonotype came up a few times. J is TRBJ2-7 and V is TRBV20-1; D is possibly TRBD2 (7 bases). CDR1 and CDR2 from the germline V gene are DFQATT and SNEGSKA (reference sequence). With 5 bases removed from V and 4 bases from J, the gap between germline ends came to 18 bases. This CDR3 has 14 residues. The CDR3 loop is CSALRGGGRYEQYF. In nucleotides, the CDR3 is TGCAGTGCTCTAAGAGGGGGGGGCCGGTACGAGCAGTACTTC.